Included here is one T cell receptor (beta chain) sequence, with context. V was clipped by 1 base and J by 5 bases, with 15 bases between them. The CDR3 is made up of 16 amino acids. Germline V gene lookup returns CDR1 MNHNS and CDR2 SASEGT. These data belong to a study of T cells in narcolepsy. Assay used: immunoSEQ multiplex PCR; TCRdb lists only in-frame clones, some missing. The repertoire has 25,000 to 35,000 clones, around 83% of them found once; the top ten carry roughly 0.9%. The source of this sequence is a human donor with narcolepsy. Sequencing used CD45RA- memory CD4+ T cells from PBMCs. The chain employs TRBV6-1 and TRBJ1-5; D is uncertain. CDR3 sequence (DNA): TGTGCCAGCAGTGAAGGGGTTCAAGGGTTTTATCAGCCCCAGCATTTT. It encodes CASSEGVQGFYQPQHF.